Listed here is a single TCR beta chain. These data are taken from a study of technical replicates of blood from a few donors. Clones were read by immunoSEQ multiplex PCR, and TCRdb kept only the in-frame ones, dropping some. The data contain 45,000 to 65,000 clones, over 90% of them singletons. The receptor's source is a human donor in good health. Some clones in this sample may be carry-over from other donors' samples. The sequenced material came from PBMCs.

Here the CDR3 DNA reads TGTGCCAGCAGTTACGAGGGAGGACGGCTGAATTCACCCCTCCACTTT. It encodes CASSYEGGRLNSPLHF. This chain connects TRBV6-5 to TRBJ1-6; D is unclear. CDR3 length equals 16 residues. Germline CDR1 and CDR2: MNHEY and SVGAGI. Trimming pared 2 bases from V and 7 bases from J, leaving 15 bases between.